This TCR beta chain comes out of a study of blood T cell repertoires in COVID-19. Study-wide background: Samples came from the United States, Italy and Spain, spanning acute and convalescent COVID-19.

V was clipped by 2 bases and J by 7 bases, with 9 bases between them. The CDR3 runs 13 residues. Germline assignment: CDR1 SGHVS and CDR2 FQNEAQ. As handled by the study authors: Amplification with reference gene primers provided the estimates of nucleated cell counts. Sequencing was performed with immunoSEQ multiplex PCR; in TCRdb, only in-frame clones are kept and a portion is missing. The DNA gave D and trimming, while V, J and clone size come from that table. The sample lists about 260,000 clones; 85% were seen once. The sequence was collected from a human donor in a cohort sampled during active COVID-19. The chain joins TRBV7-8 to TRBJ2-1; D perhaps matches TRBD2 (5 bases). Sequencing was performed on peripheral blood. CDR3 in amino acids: CASSLLGGNEQFF. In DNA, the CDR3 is TGTGCCAGCAGCTTACTTGGCGGGAATGAGCAGTTCTTC.